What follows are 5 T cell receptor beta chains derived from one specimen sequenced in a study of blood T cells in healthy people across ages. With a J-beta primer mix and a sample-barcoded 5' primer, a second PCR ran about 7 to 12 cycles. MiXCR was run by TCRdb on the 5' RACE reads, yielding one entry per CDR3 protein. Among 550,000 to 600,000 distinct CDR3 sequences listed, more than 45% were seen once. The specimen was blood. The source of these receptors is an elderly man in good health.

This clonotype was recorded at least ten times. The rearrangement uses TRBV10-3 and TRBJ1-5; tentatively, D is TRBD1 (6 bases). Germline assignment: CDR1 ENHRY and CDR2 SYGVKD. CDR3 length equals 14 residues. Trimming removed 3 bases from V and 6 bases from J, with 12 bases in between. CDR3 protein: CAISETGIGQPQHF. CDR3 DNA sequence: TGTGCCATCAGTGAAACAGGGATAGGTCAGCCCCAGCATTTT.

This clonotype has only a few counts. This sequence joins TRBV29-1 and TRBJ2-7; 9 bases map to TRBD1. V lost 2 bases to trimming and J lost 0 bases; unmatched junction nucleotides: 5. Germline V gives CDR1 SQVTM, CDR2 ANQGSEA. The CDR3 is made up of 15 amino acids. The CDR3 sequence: CSVEYWTGASYEQYF. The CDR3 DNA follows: TGCAGCGTTGAATATTGGACAGGGGCCTCCTACGAGCAGTACTTC.

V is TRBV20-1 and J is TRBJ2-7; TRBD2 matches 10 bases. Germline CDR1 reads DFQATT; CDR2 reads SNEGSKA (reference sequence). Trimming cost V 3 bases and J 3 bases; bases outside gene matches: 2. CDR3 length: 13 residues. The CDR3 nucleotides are TGCAGTGCTAGCCGGACTAGCGGCTACGAGCAGTACTTC. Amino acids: CSASRTSGYEQYF.

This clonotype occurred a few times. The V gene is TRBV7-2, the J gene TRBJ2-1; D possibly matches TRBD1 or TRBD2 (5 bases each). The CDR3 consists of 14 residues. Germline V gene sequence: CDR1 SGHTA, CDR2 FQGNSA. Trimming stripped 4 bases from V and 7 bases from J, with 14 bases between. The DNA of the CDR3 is TGTGCCAGCAGCTCCGGGACCGGGCGTAATGAGCAGTTCTTC. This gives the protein CASSSGTGRNEQFF.

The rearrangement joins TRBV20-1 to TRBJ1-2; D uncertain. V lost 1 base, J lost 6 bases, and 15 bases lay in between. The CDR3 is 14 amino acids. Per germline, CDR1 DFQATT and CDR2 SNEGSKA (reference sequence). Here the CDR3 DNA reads TGCAGTGCTAGAGGGCCCGGATCTGGAGATGGCTACACCTTC. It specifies CSARGPGSGDGYTF.